The sequence of this TCR beta chain was determined in a study of blood T cell repertoires in COVID-19. Per the original data handling: By means of reference gene primer amplification, nucleated cell counts were estimated. Generated by immunoSEQ multiplex PCR, the TCRdb table keeps only in-frame clones and is missing some. The V and J calls and clone size were taken over from that table, and D and trimming were inferred from the DNA. The sample has about 210,000 clones, 84% seen once. Material for sequencing was PBMCs or T cells enriched from blood (not recorded which). This TCR derives from a woman aged 30 to 39 who had been exposed to COVID-19.

CDR3 coding DNA: TGTGCCAGCAGCGCCGGGGGGGTGGAGACCCAGTACTTC. Its translation is CASSAGGVETQYF. The chain couples TRBV2 to TRBJ2-5; TRBD2 aligns across 8 bases. The germline gives CDR1 SNHLY, CDR2 FYNNEI. This CDR3 is built from 13 residues. V shed 6 bases, J shed 5 bases, and the junction held 5 bases outside the gene matches.